A selection of T cell receptor beta chains follows, all from one sample in a study of metastatic and nonmetastatic thyroid tumors. TCRdb re-clonotyped the PCR reads via MiXCR. This sample yields 40,000 to 45,000 clones, of which about a sixth are seen a single time; 3.5% to 4% belongs to the top ten. The sequenced sample consisted of blood. Receptors originate from a female donor with papillary thyroid cancer or a benign thyroid nodule (not recorded which). Some clones in this sample may be carry-over from other donors' samples. Both conserved end residues are part of each CDR3. Each record gives: J gene, clone size, D gene, V gene, CDR3 DNA, CDR3 protein. The D gene is left open where the match is weak. Clone size appears in some rows only: once, few, many, or a class for an expanded clone.

j_gene: TRBJ2-7; abundance: medium-sized; d_gene: -; v_gene: TRBV7-8; CDR3nt: TGTGCCAGCAGCTTAGTTCAGGGAGAGCTCTACGAGCAGTACTTC; CDR3aa: CASSLVQGELYEQYF
j_gene: TRBJ2-7; abundance: medium-sized; d_gene: TRBD1; v_gene: TRBV24-1; CDR3nt: TGTGCCACCAGTGACCTTAACCGACAGGGCTCCTTCTTATCCTACGAGCAGTACTTC; CDR3aa: CATSDLNRQGSFLSYEQYF
j_gene: TRBJ2-5; abundance: many; d_gene: -; v_gene: TRBV10-3; CDR3nt: TGTGCCATCGCTCCGGGGGCGTCCGTGGAGACCCAGTACTTC; CDR3aa: CAIAPGASVETQYF
j_gene: TRBJ1-1; abundance: many; d_gene: -; v_gene: TRBV28; CDR3nt: TGTGCCAGCAGCCCCGGGGCTAAGGGCACTGAAGCTTTCTTT; CDR3aa: CASSPGAKGTEAFF
j_gene: TRBJ2-1; abundance: -; d_gene: -; v_gene: TRBV5-1; CDR3nt: TGCGCCAGCAGCTTGGATATTTCGACGGGAAGAAATGAGCAGTTCTTC; CDR3aa: CASSLDISTGRNEQFF
j_gene: TRBJ1-2; abundance: many; d_gene: -; v_gene: TRBV7-2; CDR3nt: TGTGCCAGCAGCCGTCCAGGGACTACTAACTATGGCTACACCTTC; CDR3aa: CASSRPGTTNYGYTF
j_gene: TRBJ2-2; abundance: many; d_gene: -; v_gene: TRBV5-1; CDR3nt: TGCGCCAGCAGTAGGGCTCCCGGGCCGAAGGGAACCGGGGAGCTGTTTTTT; CDR3aa: CASSRAPGPKGTGELFF
j_gene: TRBJ2-3; abundance: -; d_gene: TRBD2; v_gene: TRBV6-1; CDR3nt: TGTGCCAGCAGTACGGGGACTAGCGGGTCCACAGATACGCAGTATTTT; CDR3aa: CASSTGTSGSTDTQYF
j_gene: TRBJ2-7; abundance: many; d_gene: TRBD1; v_gene: TRBV12-3/TRBV12-4; CDR3nt: TGTGCCAGCAGTTGGGACAGGGGGTACGAGCAGTACTTC; CDR3aa: CASSWDRGYEQYF
j_gene: TRBJ1-6; abundance: many; d_gene: -; v_gene: TRBV7-8; CDR3nt: TGTGCCAGCAGCTTCGAACAGGGAGGGTCACCCCTCCACTTT; CDR3aa: CASSFEQGGSPLHF
j_gene: TRBJ2-5; abundance: many; d_gene: TRBD1; v_gene: TRBV5-5; CDR3nt: TGTGCCAGCAGCGGAGGACAGGGGGCCGTCCAAGAGACCCAGTACTTC; CDR3aa: CASSGGQGAVQETQYF
j_gene: TRBJ2-1; abundance: few; d_gene: -; v_gene: TRBV12-5; CDR3nt: TGTGCTAGTGGTTTGGGCGGTGGAGGCTTGCAGTTCTTC; CDR3aa: CASGLGGGGLQFF
j_gene: TRBJ2-2; abundance: few; d_gene: -; v_gene: TRBV4-1; CDR3nt: TGCGCCAGCACCGAGCACCTGAACACCGGGGAGCTGTTTTTT; CDR3aa: CASTEHLNTGELFF
j_gene: TRBJ2-2; abundance: once; d_gene: -; v_gene: TRBV7-9; CDR3nt: TGTGCCACCTATAGACGGGAGAACACCGGGGAGCTGTTTTTT; CDR3aa: CATYRRENTGELFF
j_gene: TRBJ2-2; abundance: many; d_gene: -; v_gene: TRBV20-1; CDR3nt: TGCAGTGCTAGAGATCTACAGTACACCGGGGAGCTGTTTTTT; CDR3aa: CSARDLQYTGELFF
j_gene: TRBJ2-7; abundance: many; d_gene: -; v_gene: TRBV27; CDR3nt: TGTGCCAGCAGTCCACAGGGCTCGGTCGAGCAGTACTTC; CDR3aa: CASSPQGSVEQYF
j_gene: TRBJ2-1; abundance: -; d_gene: TRBD2; v_gene: TRBV11-2; CDR3nt: TGTGCCAGCAGCATAACTAGCGGTTGGCATGAGCAGTTCTTC; CDR3aa: CASSITSGWHEQFF
j_gene: TRBJ2-7; abundance: many; d_gene: TRBD1; v_gene: TRBV11-3; CDR3nt: TGTGCCAGCAGCCTGACAGGGGATGACTCCTACGAGCAGTACTTC; CDR3aa: CASSLTGDDSYEQYF
j_gene: TRBJ2-5; abundance: many; d_gene: TRBD2; v_gene: TRBV5-1; CDR3nt: TGCGCCAGCAGGGGCGGGGGGGCTGGAGAGACCCAGTACTTC; CDR3aa: CASRGGGAGETQYF
j_gene: TRBJ2-2; abundance: -; d_gene: TRBD2; v_gene: TRBV6-9; CDR3nt: TGCGCCAGCGGACTAGCGGGGCCGAACACCGGGGAGCTGTTTTTT; CDR3aa: CASGLAGPNTGELFF
j_gene: TRBJ2-7; abundance: many; d_gene: TRBD1; v_gene: TRBV20-1; CDR3nt: TGCAGTGCTAGGGAGGACAGGACCAACTCCTACGAGCAGTACTTC; CDR3aa: CSAREDRTNSYEQYF
j_gene: TRBJ2-1; abundance: many; d_gene: -; v_gene: TRBV14; CDR3nt: TGTGCCAGCAGCCAAGATTGGCGTGGTGAGCAGTTCTTC; CDR3aa: CASSQDWRGEQFF
j_gene: TRBJ1-1; abundance: many; d_gene: -; v_gene: TRBV19; CDR3nt: TGTGCCAGTAGTATAGGGATGAACACTGAAGCTTTCTTT; CDR3aa: CASSIGMNTEAFF
j_gene: TRBJ1-2; abundance: many; d_gene: -; v_gene: TRBV5-5; CDR3nt: TGTGCCAGCAGCCGAAGGGGGGGCGACTATGGCTACACCTTC; CDR3aa: CASSRRGGDYGYTF
j_gene: TRBJ2-7; abundance: many; d_gene: -; v_gene: TRBV4-1; CDR3nt: TGCGCCAGCAGCCTAAACCGAGGGGGACTTCTCTACGAGCAGTACTTC; CDR3aa: CASSLNRGGLLYEQYF
j_gene: TRBJ1-1; abundance: many; d_gene: -; v_gene: TRBV14; CDR3nt: TGTGCCAGCAGCCTCTTTGGGAATGAAGAGGCTGAAGCTTTCTTT; CDR3aa: CASSLFGNEEAEAFF
j_gene: TRBJ2-4; abundance: many; d_gene: -; v_gene: TRBV11-1; CDR3nt: TGTGCCAGCAGCTTAGGTCCAGCGGCCCAGTTTAAAAACATTCAGTACTTC; CDR3aa: CASSLGPAAQFKNIQYF
j_gene: TRBJ1-6; abundance: -; d_gene: -; v_gene: TRBV28; CDR3nt: TGTGCCAGCAGTTTATTTGGGGGGCAATATGGTTCACCCCTCCACTTT; CDR3aa: CASSLFGGQYGSPLHF
j_gene: TRBJ2-5; abundance: many; d_gene: -; v_gene: TRBV29-1; CDR3nt: TGCAGCGTTGAGCCCCTTATGGCAGCCCAAGAGACCCAGTACTTC; CDR3aa: CSVEPLMAAQETQYF
j_gene: TRBJ2-7; abundance: medium-sized; d_gene: -; v_gene: TRBV6-1; CDR3nt: TGTGCCAGCAGCATACAAGTGTCCTACGAGCAGTACTTC; CDR3aa: CASSIQVSYEQYF
j_gene: TRBJ1-3; abundance: medium-sized; d_gene: TRBD1; v_gene: TRBV5-1; CDR3nt: TGCGCCAGCAGCTTGTATAGTCCGAGGGACAGGGTTCACACCATATATTTT; CDR3aa: CASSLYSPRDRVHTIYF
j_gene: TRBJ2-1; abundance: many; d_gene: TRBD2; v_gene: TRBV5-8; CDR3nt: TGTGCCAGCAGCTTGGGGACTAGCGACCGCAATGAGCAGTTCTTC; CDR3aa: CASSLGTSDRNEQFF
j_gene: TRBJ2-7; abundance: many; d_gene: TRBD1; v_gene: TRBV11-1; CDR3nt: TGTGCCAGCAGCTTAGCAGGTGGGACAGGGGGCCACGAGCAGTACTTC; CDR3aa: CASSLAGGTGGHEQYF
j_gene: TRBJ2-7; abundance: many; d_gene: TRBD2; v_gene: TRBV4-1; CDR3nt: TGCGCCAGCAGCCCGACTAGCGTCATCTACGAGCAGTACTTC; CDR3aa: CASSPTSVIYEQYF
j_gene: TRBJ2-2; abundance: -; d_gene: -; v_gene: TRBV10-1; CDR3nt: TGCGCCAGCAAAGTCCCCCAGGTTTACCCGAGGGCCCCCCAGCTGTTTTTT; CDR3aa: CASKVPQVYPRAPQLFF
j_gene: TRBJ2-1; abundance: many; d_gene: -; v_gene: TRBV7-3; CDR3nt: TGTGCCAGCAGCTTGGAGGCCTCCAATGAGCAGTTCTTC; CDR3aa: CASSLEASNEQFF
j_gene: TRBJ2-1; abundance: many; d_gene: -; v_gene: TRBV4-1; CDR3nt: TGCGCCAGCAGCGCCTCTCGGTCGACTGGGAATGAGCAGTTCTTC; CDR3aa: CASSASRSTGNEQFF
j_gene: TRBJ1-2; abundance: many; d_gene: TRBD1; v_gene: TRBV6-1; CDR3nt: TGTGCCAGCCGCCGGACAGGGACAGGGGGCGATGGCTACACCTTC; CDR3aa: CASRRTGTGGDGYTF
j_gene: TRBJ2-1; abundance: many; d_gene: TRBD2; v_gene: TRBV5-6; CDR3nt: TGTGCCAGCAGCTTGGGTCGGGGGGGCCTTGAGCAGTTCTTC; CDR3aa: CASSLGRGGLEQFF
j_gene: TRBJ1-2; abundance: many; d_gene: TRBD1; v_gene: TRBV27; CDR3nt: TGTGCCAGCGGGGACAGCTTCCTACCGGCGGTGGGCTACACCTTC; CDR3aa: CASGDSFLPAVGYTF
j_gene: TRBJ1-2; abundance: many; d_gene: -; v_gene: TRBV29-1; CDR3nt: TGCAGCCTTAGACAGAACTATGGCTACACCTTC; CDR3aa: CSLRQNYGYTF